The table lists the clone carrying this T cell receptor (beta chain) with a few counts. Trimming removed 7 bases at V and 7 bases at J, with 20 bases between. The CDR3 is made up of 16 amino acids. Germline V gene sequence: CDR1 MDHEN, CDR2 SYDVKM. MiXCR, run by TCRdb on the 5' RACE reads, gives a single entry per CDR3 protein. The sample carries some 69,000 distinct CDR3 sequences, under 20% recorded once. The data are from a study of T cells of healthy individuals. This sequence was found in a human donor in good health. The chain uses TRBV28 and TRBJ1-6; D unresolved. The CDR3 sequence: CASTTSKSWINSPLHF. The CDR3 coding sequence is TGTGCCAGCACCACGTCAAAGAGTTGGATAAATTCACCCCTCCACTTT.